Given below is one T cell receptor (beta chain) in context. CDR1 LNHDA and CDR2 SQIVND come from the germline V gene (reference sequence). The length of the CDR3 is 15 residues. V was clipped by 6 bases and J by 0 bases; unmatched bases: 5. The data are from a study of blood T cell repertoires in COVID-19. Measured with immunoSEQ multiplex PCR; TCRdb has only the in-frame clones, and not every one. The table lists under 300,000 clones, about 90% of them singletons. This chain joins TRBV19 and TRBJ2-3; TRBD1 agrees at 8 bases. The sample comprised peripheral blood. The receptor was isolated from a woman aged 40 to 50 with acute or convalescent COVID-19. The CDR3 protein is CASSLTGASTDTQYF. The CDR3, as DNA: TGTGCCAGTAGCCTGACAGGGGCTAGCACAGATACGCAGTATTTT.